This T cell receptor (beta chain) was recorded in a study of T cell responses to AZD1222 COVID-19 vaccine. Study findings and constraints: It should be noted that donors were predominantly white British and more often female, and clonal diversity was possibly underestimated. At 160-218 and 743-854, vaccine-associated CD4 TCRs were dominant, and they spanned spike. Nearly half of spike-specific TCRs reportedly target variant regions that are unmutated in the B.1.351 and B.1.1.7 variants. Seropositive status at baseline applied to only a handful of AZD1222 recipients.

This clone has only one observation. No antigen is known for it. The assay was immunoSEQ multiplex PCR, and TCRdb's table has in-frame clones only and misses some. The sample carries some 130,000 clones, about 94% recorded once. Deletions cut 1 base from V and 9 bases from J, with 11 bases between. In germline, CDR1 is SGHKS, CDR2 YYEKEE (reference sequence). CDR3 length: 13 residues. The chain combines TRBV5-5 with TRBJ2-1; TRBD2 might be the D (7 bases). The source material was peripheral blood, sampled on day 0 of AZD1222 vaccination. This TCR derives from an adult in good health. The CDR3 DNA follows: TGTGCCAGCAGCTTGTCGGGGGGCCCTGAGCAGTTCTTC. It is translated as CASSLSGGPEQFF.